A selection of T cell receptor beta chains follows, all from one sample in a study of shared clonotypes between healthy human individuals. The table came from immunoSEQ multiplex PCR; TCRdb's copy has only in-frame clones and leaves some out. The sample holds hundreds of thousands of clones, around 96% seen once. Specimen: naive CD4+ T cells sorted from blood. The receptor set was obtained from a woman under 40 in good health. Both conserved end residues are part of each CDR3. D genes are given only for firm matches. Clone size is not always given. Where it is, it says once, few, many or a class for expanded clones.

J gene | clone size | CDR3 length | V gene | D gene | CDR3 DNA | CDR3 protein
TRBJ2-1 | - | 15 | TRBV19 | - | TGTGCCAGTAGTCGGGACTGGAGCTCCTACAATGAGCAGTTCTTC | CASSRDWSSYNEQFF
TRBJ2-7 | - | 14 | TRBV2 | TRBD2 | TGTGCCAGCCGGAGGACTAGCGTATCCTACGAGCAGTACTTC | CASRRTSVSYEQYF
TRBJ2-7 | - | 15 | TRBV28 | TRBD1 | TGTGCCAGCAGTTCGACAGGGGTCATTAGATACGAGCAGTACTTC | CASSSTGVIRYEQYF
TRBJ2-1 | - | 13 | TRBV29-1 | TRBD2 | TGCAGCGCCCCTAGCGGGAGCTACAATGAGCAGTTCTTC | CSAPSGSYNEQFF
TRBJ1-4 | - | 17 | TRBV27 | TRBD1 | TGTGCCAGCGGATTCTCCCTTACAGGGGCAACTAATGAAAAACTGTTTTTT | CASGFSLTGATNEKLFF
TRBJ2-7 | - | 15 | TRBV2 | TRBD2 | TGTGCCAGCAGTGGCGGGGGTAGGACGACCTACGAGCAGTACTTC | CASSGGGRTTYEQYF
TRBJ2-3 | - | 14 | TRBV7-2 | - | TGTGCCAGCAGCTCCTGGACTAGCACAGATACGCAGTATTTT | CASSSWTSTDTQYF
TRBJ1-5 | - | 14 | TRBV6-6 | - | TGTGCCAGCAGTTACTCCGGGGGCGGTCAGCCCCAGCATTTT | CASSYSGGGQPQHF
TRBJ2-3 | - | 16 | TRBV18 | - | TGTGCCAGCTCACCAACGGGAACTCGTAGCACAGATACGCAGTATTTT | CASSPTGTRSTDTQYF
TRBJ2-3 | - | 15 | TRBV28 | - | TGTGCCAGCAGTCCGTCCAGCGACTATACAGATACGCAGTATTTT | CASSPSSDYTDTQYF
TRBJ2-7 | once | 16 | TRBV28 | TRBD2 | TGTGCCAGCAGTAACCCGGCTAGCGGGAGCTCCTACGAGCAGTACTTC | CASSNPASGSSYEQYF
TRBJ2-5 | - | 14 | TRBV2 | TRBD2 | TGTGCCAGCAGAGATAGCGGGAGGGCCGGAGAGCAGTACTTC | CASRDSGRAGEQYF
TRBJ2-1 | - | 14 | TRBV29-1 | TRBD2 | TGCAGCGTTGACGTCCCAGCGGGACCCTACAAGCAGTTCTTC | CSVDVPAGPYKQFF
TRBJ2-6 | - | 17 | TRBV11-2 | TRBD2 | TGTGCCAGCAGCTTTACTAGCGGGAGTTCTGGGGCCAACGTCCTGACTTTC | CASSFTSGSSGANVLTF
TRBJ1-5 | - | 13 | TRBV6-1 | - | TGTGCCAGCAGGACCACAGGGAATCAGCCCCAGCATTTT | CASRTTGNQPQHF
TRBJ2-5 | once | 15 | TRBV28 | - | TGTGCCAGCAATCCATGGGCGGCAGCTCGCGAGACCCAGTACTTC | CASNPWAAARETQYF
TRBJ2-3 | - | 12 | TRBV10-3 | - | TGTGCCATCAGTGACACGACAGGTACGCAGTATTTT | CAISDTTGTQYF
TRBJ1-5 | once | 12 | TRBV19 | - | TGTGCCAGTAGTAATCTGTATCAGCCCCAGCATTTT | CASSNLYQPQHF
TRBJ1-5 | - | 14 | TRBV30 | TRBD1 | TGTGCCTGGAACAGGGGGCAGCTCAATCAGCCCCAGCATTTT | CAWNRGQLNQPQHF
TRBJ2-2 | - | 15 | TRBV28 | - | TGTGCCAGCAGTTTTGCGGGGGCTGACACCGGGGAGCTGTTTTTT | CASSFAGADTGELFF
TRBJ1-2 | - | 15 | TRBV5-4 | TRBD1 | TGTGCCAGCAGCTTTTACAGGGGCACCAACTATGGCTACACCTTC | CASSFYRGTNYGYTF
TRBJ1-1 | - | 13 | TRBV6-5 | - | TGTGCCAGCAGCCTCGACCGCGTCACTGAAGCTTTCTTT | CASSLDRVTEAFF
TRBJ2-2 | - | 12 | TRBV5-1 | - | TGCGCCAGCAGCCAAAACACCGGGGAGCTGTTTTTT | CASSQNTGELFF
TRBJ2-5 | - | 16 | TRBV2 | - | TGTGCCAGCAGTGAATGGCAGGCGGGGGCCCAAGAGACCCAGTACTTC | CASSEWQAGAQETQYF
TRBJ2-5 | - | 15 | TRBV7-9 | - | TGTGCCAGCAGCTTAGTCAGCATAGGACAAGAGACCCAGTACTTC | CASSLVSIGQETQYF
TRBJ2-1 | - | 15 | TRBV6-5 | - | TGTGCCAGCAGTACGGACCGGAGCTCCTACAATGAGCAGTTCTTC | CASSTDRSSYNEQFF
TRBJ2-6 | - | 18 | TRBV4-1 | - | TGCGCCAGCAGCCAAGGCACAGGGTCCCTCTCTGGGGCCAACGTCCTGACTTTC | CASSQGTGSLSGANVLTF
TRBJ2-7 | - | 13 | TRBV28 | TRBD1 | TGTGCCAGCAGCACAGGGGGTGCCAACGAGCAGTACTTC | CASSTGGANEQYF
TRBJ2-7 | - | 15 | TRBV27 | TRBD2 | TGTGCCAGCAGTTCCCGGGGAGGGACTACCTACGAGCAGTACTTC | CASSSRGGTTYEQYF
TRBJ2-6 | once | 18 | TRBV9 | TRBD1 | TGTGCCAGCAGCGTACACAGGGGGACCAGCTCTGGGGCCAACGTCCTGACTTTC | CASSVHRGTSSGANVLTF
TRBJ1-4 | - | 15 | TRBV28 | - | TGTGCCAGCAGGACTAGGACAGCAACTAATGAAAAACTGTTTTTT | CASRTRTATNEKLFF
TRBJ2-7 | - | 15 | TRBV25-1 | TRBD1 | TGTGCCAGCAGTGACGGACAGGCCTTCCACCTCGAGCAGTACTTC | CASSDGQAFHLEQYF
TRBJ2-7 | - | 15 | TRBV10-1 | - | TGCGCCAGCAGTGAGTCTGTTCCAGGGGTCGACGAGCAGTACTTC | CASSESVPGVDEQYF
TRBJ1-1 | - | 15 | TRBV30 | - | TGTGCCTGGAGTGTACTCTCTGTCATGAACACTGAAGCTTTCTTT | CAWSVLSVMNTEAFF
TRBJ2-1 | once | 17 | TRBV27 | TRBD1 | TGTGCCAGCAGCTTGACCCTGGGACAGGGAGGAAAGAATGAGCAGTTCTTC | CASSLTLGQGGKNEQFF
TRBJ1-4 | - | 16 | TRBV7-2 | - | TGTGCCAGCAGCCCCACGGCCGGGACACCTCCCGAAAAACTGTTTTTT | CASSPTAGTPPEKLFF
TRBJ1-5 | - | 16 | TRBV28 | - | TGTGCCAGCAGTTTATTGCCCCAATGGGGCAATCAGCCCCAGCATTTT | CASSLLPQWGNQPQHF
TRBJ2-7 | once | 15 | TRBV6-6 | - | TGTGCCAGCAGTTACCAGGGGAAATACTCCTACGAGCAGTACTTC | CASSYQGKYSYEQYF
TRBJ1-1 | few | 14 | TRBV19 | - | TGTGCCAGTAGGATTGGGACATTGGACACTGAAGCTTTCTTT | CASRIGTLDTEAFF
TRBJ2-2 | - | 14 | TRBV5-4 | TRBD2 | TGTGCCAGCAGCCATATAGCGGGAGACGGGGAGCTGTTTTTT | CASSHIAGDGELFF
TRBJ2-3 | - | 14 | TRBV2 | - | TGTGCCAGCATGCAGGGGCAGAGCACAGATACGCAGTATTTT | CASMQGQSTDTQYF
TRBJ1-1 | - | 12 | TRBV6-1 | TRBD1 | TGTGCCAGCAGTGGAGGGACAGGGATGACTTTCTTT | CASSGGTGMTFF
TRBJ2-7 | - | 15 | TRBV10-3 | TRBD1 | TGTGCCATCAGTGAGATCGCAGGGGGCCCTTACGAGCAGTACTTC | CAISEIAGGPYEQYF
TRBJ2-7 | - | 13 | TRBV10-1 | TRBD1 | TGCGCCAGTAGCAGGGGGCCACCCTACGAGCAGTACTTC | CASSRGPPYEQYF
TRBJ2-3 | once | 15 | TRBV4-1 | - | TGCGCCAGCAGCCAAGAGGGTCCACTAACGGGTACGCAGTATTTT | CASSQEGPLTGTQYF
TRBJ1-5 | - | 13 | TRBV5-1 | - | TGCGCCAGCAGCTTTTATAGCAATCAGCCCCAGCATTTT | CASSFYSNQPQHF
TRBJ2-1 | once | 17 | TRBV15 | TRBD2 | TGTGCCACCAGCAGAACCTGGACTAGCGGGACCAACAATGAGCAGTTCTTC | CATSRTWTSGTNNEQFF
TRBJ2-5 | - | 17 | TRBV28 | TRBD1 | TGTGCCAGCAGCAACCGGACAGGGATCAGGCGTGGAGAGACCCAGTACTTC | CASSNRTGIRRGETQYF
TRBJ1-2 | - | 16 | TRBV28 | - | TGTGCCAGCAGTTTTGGTTTGGGGTCTCTCTCTTATGGCTACACCTTC | CASSFGLGSLSYGYTF